Listed below are T cell receptor beta chains from one sample, sequenced in a study of response to subunit inactivated influenza vaccine. TCRdb recomputed calls from the RT-PCR reads with MiXCR, one row per CDR3 protein. The data hold more than 600,000 distinct CDR3 sequences, with under 20% observed a single time. Specimen: PBMCs from blood, collected 5 to 6 days after vaccination. The receptors were sampled from a man over 45 who received an inactivated influenza vaccine. Each CDR3 is given with its conserved first and last residue. D genes are given only for firm matches. Clone sizes are given selectively: once, few, many, or a class where the clone is expanded.

CDR3: CASSLAGGPSEQYF
DNA: TGCGCCAGCAGCCTAGCGGGAGGGCCGAGCGAGCAGTACTTC
size: -
D: TRBD2
V: TRBV5-1
J: TRBJ2-7

CDR3: CASSSTPSGEQFF
DNA: TGTGCCAGCAGCTCGACCCCTTCCGGTGAGCAGTTCTTC
size: -
D: -
V: TRBV7-3
J: TRBJ2-1

CDR3: CASGTEGPKNIQYF
DNA: TGTGCCAGCGGGACGGAGGGCCCCAAAAACATTCAGTACTTC
size: -
D: -
V: TRBV28
J: TRBJ2-4

CDR3: CASSYSRSGRGDYGYTF
DNA: TGTGCCAGCAGTTACTCGCGGTCGGGCAGGGGAGACTATGGCTACACCTTC
size: -
D: -
V: TRBV6-2/TRBV6-3
J: TRBJ1-2

CDR3: CASSPGSQGALHF
DNA: TGTGCCAGCTCACCTGGGTCGCAGGGGGCATTGCATTTT
size: few
D: TRBD1
V: TRBV18
J: TRBJ1-5

CDR3: CASSLGDRDDNEQYF
DNA: TGCGCCAGCAGCTTAGGGGACAGGGATGACAACGAGCAGTACTTC
size: -
D: TRBD1
V: TRBV5-1
J: TRBJ2-7

CDR3: CSVELGRGTDTQYF
DNA: TGCAGCGTTGAACTTGGGCGGGGCACAGATACGCAGTATTTT
size: -
D: -
V: TRBV29-1
J: TRBJ2-3

CDR3: CASSYSLEETQYF
DNA: TGTGCCAGCAGTTACTCCCTTGAAGAGACCCAGTACTTC
size: -
D: -
V: TRBV6-5
J: TRBJ2-5

CDR3: CASSQDTGALYNEQFF
DNA: TGCGCCAGCAGCCAGGATACAGGGGCCCTCTACAATGAGCAGTTCTTC
size: few
D: TRBD1
V: TRBV4-3
J: TRBJ2-1

CDR3: CASNLPGQGLYEQYF
DNA: TGTGCCAGCAACCTACCGGGACAGGGCCTCTACGAGCAGTACTTC
size: -
D: TRBD1
V: TRBV6-2/TRBV6-3
J: TRBJ2-7

CDR3: CASSPSVLPQHF
DNA: TGTGCCAGCAGTCCCTCAGTCCTGCCCCAGCATTTT
size: few
D: -
V: TRBV12-3/TRBV12-4
J: TRBJ1-5

CDR3: CASSLDLFETQYF
DNA: TGCGCCAGCAGCTTGGACCTGTTTGAGACCCAGTACTTC
size: few
D: -
V: TRBV5-1
J: TRBJ2-5

CDR3: CASRDVGETQYF
DNA: TGTGCCAGCCGGGACGTCGGGGAGACCCAGTACTTC
size: few
D: -
V: TRBV18
J: TRBJ2-5

CDR3: CASFQHNEQFF
DNA: TGTGCCAGCTTTCAGCACAATGAGCAGTTCTTC
size: -
D: -
V: TRBV28
J: TRBJ2-1

CDR3: CASSAAAGIAEAFF
DNA: TGTGCCAGCAGCGCCGCGGCAGGGATCGCTGAAGCTTTCTTT
size: -
D: -
V: TRBV7-2
J: TRBJ1-1

CDR3: CASSWVGTSYEQYF
DNA: TGTGCCAGCAGCTGGGTCGGGACTTCCTACGAGCAGTACTTC
size: -
D: -
V: TRBV7-2
J: TRBJ2-7

CDR3: CASSVYRAPDGYTF
DNA: TGTGCCAGCAGTGTATACAGGGCCCCGGATGGCTACACCTTC
size: -
D: -
V: TRBV28
J: TRBJ1-2

CDR3: CASSSLGLAAETQYF
DNA: TGTGCCAGCAGCTCCCTCGGACTAGCGGCAGAGACCCAGTACTTC
size: few
D: TRBD2
V: TRBV7-2
J: TRBJ2-5

CDR3: CAIRIENTGELFF
DNA: TGTGCCATCAGGATCGAGAACACCGGGGAGCTGTTTTTT
size: -
D: -
V: TRBV10-3
J: TRBJ2-2

CDR3: CASSFSGGYFYEQYF
DNA: TGTGCCAGCAGTTTTTCAGGGGGATATTTCTACGAGCAGTACTTC
size: few
D: TRBD1
V: TRBV27
J: TRBJ2-7

CDR3: CASSPLPGQGIVGELFF
DNA: TGTGCCAGCAGCCCACTCCCGGGACAGGGAATCGTCGGGGAGCTGTTTTTT
size: -
D: TRBD1
V: TRBV6-2/TRBV6-3
J: TRBJ2-2

CDR3: CASSSLGGRASEQYF
DNA: TGTGCCAGCAGTTCCCTTGGCGGGAGGGCCTCCGAGCAGTACTTC
size: -
D: TRBD2
V: TRBV6-5
J: TRBJ2-7

CDR3: CASSLGPGGEKLFF
DNA: TGTGCCAGCAGCCTCGGGCCTGGTGGGGAAAAACTGTTTTTT
size: few
D: -
V: TRBV5-5
J: TRBJ1-4

CDR3: CASFSSPYEQYF
DNA: TGTGCCAGCTTTTCGTCGCCCTACGAGCAGTACTTC
size: few
D: -
V: TRBV11-2
J: TRBJ2-7

CDR3: CASSFRWGDGYTF
DNA: TGTGCCAGCAGTTTTCGCTGGGGGGATGGCTACACCTTC
size: -
D: -
V: TRBV27
J: TRBJ1-2

CDR3: CASSYGGSGTNYGYTF
DNA: TGTGCCAGCAGTTACGGGGGGAGTGGGACTAACTATGGCTACACCTTC
size: -
D: -
V: TRBV6-2/TRBV6-3
J: TRBJ1-2

CDR3: CASRDPSGGSYEQYF
DNA: TGTGCCAGCAGGGACCCTAGCGGGGGATCCTACGAGCAGTACTTC
size: -
D: TRBD2
V: TRBV6-1
J: TRBJ2-7

CDR3: CASSQDIGGFYEQYF
DNA: TGCGCCAGCAGCCAAGATATCGGGGGCTTCTACGAGCAGTACTTC
size: -
D: -
V: TRBV4-3
J: TRBJ2-7